This T cell receptor (beta chain) comes out of a study of shared clonotypes between healthy human individuals (dated by TCRdb to the early 2020s). About the investigation overall: Three men and a couple of women, aged 18 to 49 years, made up the cohort. For each donor, CD4 naive and CD4 memory were each given three plates, CD8 naive was given two plates, and CD8 memory was given one plate. Blood TCR repertoires of roughly five healthy adults were deeply sequenced to estimate repertoire size and the extent of clonotype sharing between individuals. To increase sequencing depth and limit assay-specific biases, different laboratories used diverse techniques to prepare libraries and sequence TCR repertoires. Per donor, leukapheresis produced somewhere between about 0.8 and 9.5 billion PBMCs. What the research found in general, with its limitations: Pairwise subsampling indicated that sequencing depth was expected to affect the degree of clonotype sharing among donors. Even with the large sequencing depth, rarefaction of the sorted-subset datasets indicated that sequencing was incomplete. Compared with non-shared clonotypes, clonotypes shared by all four sorted-subset donors had higher generation probabilities. When a handful of donors were compared, the shared fraction of clonotypes was roughly 5% for naive CD4, less than 4% for naive CD8, more than 2% for memory CD4, and approximately 0.4% for memory CD8. Naive subsets generally had larger estimated clonotype richness than memory subsets did. Sampling was restricted to blood, and TCR repertoires in tissue are likely to differ from TCR repertoires in blood. Because the study included a small number of donors, the genetic and exposure-history diversity represented was limited.

Using the deep immunoSEQ assay, multiplex PCR amplified TCR CDR3 regions from genomic DNA. Extracted genomic DNA from each cell subset was spread evenly across all wells of several immunoSEQ 96-well plates, with each plate serving as a replicate. For sorted subsets, around 200 ng genomic DNA, equal to tens of thousands of T cell genomes, was loaded into each replicate PCR. Purified libraries were measured with a Qubit 3.0 fluorometer, size-checked on a Bioanalyzer 2100, and measured again with the KAPA Library Quantification kit. A separate single-read 150-cycle Illumina NextSeq 550 flow cell was used to sequence each immunoSEQ 96-well plate. In the authors' own workflow: Because the immunoSEQ output included only junctional sequences and no quality scores, the filtering could not be the same as the filtering used for full-length reads. Sequences were annotated with PyIR, a Python wrapper for IgBLAST v1.9, using IMGT germline references to assign V/J genes and CDR3. Reads were removed for weak V/J assignments (E-value above 1e-6), missing CDR3, stop codons, out-of-frame junctions, or ambiguous translated residues. V3J clonotypes were defined as sequences sharing the same inferred V gene, J gene, and CDR3 amino acid sequence. The percentage overlap between two repertoires was calculated by dividing the number of shared unique clonotypes by the size of the smaller repertoire. Three approaches were used to assess repertoire richness: RTK rarefaction, the Chao1 estimator, and Recon v2.1 estimates of unobserved clonotypes. Generation probabilities were computed with OLGA for all TCRbeta clonotypes obtained by the gDNA method from a handful of donors. TCRdb obtained this table from immuneACCESS and retained in-frame rearrangements with V and J assigned. These tables miss some clones; where compared with another copy, unresolved V genes account for less than half of the shortfall, and the remainder is unexplained. V, J and clone size reflect that table, while D and trimming were determined from the DNA. For this sample there are about 680,000 clones; less than 80% appear just once. The top ten hold under 2% of the sample.

Donors were healthy HIV-negative adults with no recently reported acute infections or vaccinations. Only Caucasian adults living in Nashville, Tennessee, USA were represented among the donors. CD4+ T cells were enriched by magnetic negative selection; naive cells were then positively selected on CD45RA, and the negative fraction formed the memory subset. Blood was collected by leukapheresis, and PBMCs were isolated by Ficoll-Histopaque density gradient centrifugation and then cryopreserved in liquid nitrogen vapor phase. Analytical flow cytometry was used to check the purity and quantity of every magnetically sorted T cell population. Genomic DNA was isolated from every sorted fraction and measured by UV absorbance on a Nanodrop 2000c. Comments on this clone: Its antigen is currently not known. Base qualities were left out, and no much larger clone turns up one base away.

V and J lose 1 base and 7 bases, and a span of 10 bases separates them. The CDR3 runs 13 residues from the cysteine to the phenylalanine. Only CDR3 DNA is held: 39 bases, read in frame from base 1. Per the germline V gene, MDHEN is the CDR1 and SYDVKM is the CDR2. The sample consisted of memory CD4+ T cells sorted from blood. The cell subset or site label, read with the paper, signifies: CD45RA-negative fraction. The receptor was derived from a woman in her 30s in good health. This chain is built from TRBV28 and TRBJ1-2; 6 matching bases give a weak D call of TRBD1. The CDR3 protein: CASSLYRVGGYTF. The nucleotide sequence is given as TGTGCCAGCAGTTTATACAGGGTTGGTGGCTACACCTTC.